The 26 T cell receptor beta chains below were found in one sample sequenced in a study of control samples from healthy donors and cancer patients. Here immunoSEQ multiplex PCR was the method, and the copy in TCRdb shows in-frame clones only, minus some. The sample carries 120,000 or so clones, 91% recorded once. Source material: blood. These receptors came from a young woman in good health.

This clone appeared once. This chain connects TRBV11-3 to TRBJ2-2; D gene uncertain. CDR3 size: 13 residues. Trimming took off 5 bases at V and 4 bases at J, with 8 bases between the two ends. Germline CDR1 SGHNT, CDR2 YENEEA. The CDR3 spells CASSRTVTGELFF. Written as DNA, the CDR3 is TGTGCCAGCAGCCGGACGGTCACCGGGGAGCTGTTTTTT.

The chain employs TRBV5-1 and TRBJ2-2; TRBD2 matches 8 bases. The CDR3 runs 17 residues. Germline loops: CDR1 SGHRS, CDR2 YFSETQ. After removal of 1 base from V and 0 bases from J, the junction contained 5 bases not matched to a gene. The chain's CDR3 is CASSLTGGPTNTGELFF. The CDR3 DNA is TGCGCCAGCAGCTTGACGGGAGGGCCAACGAACACCGGGGAGCTGTTTTTT.

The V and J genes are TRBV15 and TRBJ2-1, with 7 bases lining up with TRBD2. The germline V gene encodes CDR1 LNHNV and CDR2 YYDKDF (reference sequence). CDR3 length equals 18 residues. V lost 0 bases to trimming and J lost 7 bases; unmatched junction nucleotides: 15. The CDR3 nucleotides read TGTGCCACCAGCAGAGAAGGGGTCGATCGACGGGGGGTTAATGAGCAGTTCTTC. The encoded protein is CATSREGVDRRGVNEQFF. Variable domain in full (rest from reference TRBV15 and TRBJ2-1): DAMVIQNPRYQVTQFGKPVTLSCSQTLNHNVMYWYQQKSSQAPKLLFHYYDKDFNNEADTPDNFQSRRPNTSFCFLDIRSPGLGDTAMYLCATSREGVDRRGVNEQFFGPGTRLTVL.

The CDR3: CSASSGEAFF. CDR3 DNA sequence: TGCAGTGCAAGTTCCGGGGAGGCTTTCTTT. V gene TRBV20-1 combines with J gene TRBJ1-1; D ambiguous. Looked up from germline, CDR1 is DFQATT and CDR2 is SNEGSKA (reference sequence). The CDR3 is made up of 10 amino acids. Trimming left V 6 bases short and J 11 bases short, with 13 bases between.

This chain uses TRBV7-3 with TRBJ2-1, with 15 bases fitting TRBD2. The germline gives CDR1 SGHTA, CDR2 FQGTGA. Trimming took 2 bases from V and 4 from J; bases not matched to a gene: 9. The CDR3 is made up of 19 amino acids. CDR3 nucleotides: TGTGCCAGCAGCTTAGGACTAGCGGGAGGGTATGGAACTTACAATGAGCAGTTCTTC. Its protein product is CASSLGLAGGYGTYNEQFF.

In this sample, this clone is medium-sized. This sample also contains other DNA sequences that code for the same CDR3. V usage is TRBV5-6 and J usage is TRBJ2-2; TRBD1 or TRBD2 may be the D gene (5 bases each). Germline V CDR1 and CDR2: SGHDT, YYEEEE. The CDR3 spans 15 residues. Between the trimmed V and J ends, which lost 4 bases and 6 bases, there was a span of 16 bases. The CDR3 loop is CASSATPGRPGELFF. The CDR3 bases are TGTGCCAGCAGCGCAACCCCGGGACGGCCCGGGGAGCTGTTTTTT.

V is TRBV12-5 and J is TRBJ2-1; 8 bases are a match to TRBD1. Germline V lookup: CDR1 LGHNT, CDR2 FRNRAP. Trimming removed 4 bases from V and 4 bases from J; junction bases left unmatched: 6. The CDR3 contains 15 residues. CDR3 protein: CASGSQQGVYNEQFF. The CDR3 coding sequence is TGTGCTAGTGGTTCACAACAGGGGGTTTACAATGAGCAGTTCTTC.

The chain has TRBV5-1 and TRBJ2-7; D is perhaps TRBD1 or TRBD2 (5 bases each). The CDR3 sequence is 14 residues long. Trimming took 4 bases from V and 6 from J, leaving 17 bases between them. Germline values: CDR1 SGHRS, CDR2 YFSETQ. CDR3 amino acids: CASSVGWGIGEQYF. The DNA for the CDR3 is TGCGCCAGCAGCGTTGGTTGGGGGATAGGCGAGCAGTACTTC.

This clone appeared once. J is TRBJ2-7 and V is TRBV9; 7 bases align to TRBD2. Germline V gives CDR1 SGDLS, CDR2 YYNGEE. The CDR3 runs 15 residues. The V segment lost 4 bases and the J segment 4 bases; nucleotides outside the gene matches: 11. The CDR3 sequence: CASSPQGGSWYEQYF. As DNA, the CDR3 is TGTGCCAGCAGCCCCCAGGGCGGGAGTTGGTACGAGCAGTACTTC.

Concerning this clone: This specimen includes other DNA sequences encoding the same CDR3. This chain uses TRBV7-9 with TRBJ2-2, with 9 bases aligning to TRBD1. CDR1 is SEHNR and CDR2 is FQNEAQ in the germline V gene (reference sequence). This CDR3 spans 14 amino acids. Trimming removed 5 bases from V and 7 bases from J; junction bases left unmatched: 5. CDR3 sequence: CASSTGGIGGELFF. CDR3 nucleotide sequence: TGTGCCAGCAGCACAGGGGGCATTGGCGGGGAGCTGTTTTTT.

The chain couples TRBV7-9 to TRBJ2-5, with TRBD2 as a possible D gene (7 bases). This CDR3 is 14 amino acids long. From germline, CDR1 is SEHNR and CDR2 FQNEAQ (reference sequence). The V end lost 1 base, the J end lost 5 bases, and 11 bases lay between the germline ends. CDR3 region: CASSLVGGHETQYF. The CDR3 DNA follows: TGTGCCAGCAGCTTAGTGGGGGGGCATGAGACCCAGTACTTC.

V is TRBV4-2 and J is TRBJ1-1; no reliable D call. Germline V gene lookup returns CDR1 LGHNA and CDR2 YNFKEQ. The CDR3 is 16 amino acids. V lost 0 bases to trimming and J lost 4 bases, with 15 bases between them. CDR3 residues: CASSQDLARLGTEAFF. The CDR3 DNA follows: TGTGCCAGCAGCCAAGATCTAGCCAGGCTCGGCACTGAAGCTTTCTTT.

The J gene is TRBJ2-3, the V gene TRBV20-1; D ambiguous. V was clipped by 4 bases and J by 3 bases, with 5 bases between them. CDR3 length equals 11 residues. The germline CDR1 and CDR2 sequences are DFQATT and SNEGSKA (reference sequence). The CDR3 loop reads CSAKETDTQYF. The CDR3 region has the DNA TGCAGTGCTAAAGAAACAGATACGCAGTATTTT.

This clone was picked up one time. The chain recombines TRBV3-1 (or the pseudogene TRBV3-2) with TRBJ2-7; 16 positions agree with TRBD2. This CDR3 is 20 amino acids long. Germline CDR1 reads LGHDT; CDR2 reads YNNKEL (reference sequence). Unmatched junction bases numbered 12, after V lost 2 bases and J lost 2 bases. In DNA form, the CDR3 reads TGTGCCAGCAGCCAAAGTGGGTTCGGGACTAGCGGGAGGGCCCCCTACGAGCAGTACTTC. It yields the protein CASSQSGFGTSGRAPYEQYF.

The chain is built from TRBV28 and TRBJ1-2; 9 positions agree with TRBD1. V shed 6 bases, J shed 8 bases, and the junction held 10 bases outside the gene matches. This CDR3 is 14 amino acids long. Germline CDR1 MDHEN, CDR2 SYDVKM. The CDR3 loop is CASSWTGENKGYTF. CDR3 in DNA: TGTGCCAGCAGCTGGACAGGGGAGAATAAGGGCTACACCTTC.

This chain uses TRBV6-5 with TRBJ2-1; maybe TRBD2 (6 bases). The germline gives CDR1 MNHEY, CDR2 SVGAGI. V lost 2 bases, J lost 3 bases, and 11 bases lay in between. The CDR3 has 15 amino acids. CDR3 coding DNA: TGTGCCAGCAGTTACGACGTGGGGGGCTACAATGAGCAGTTCTTC. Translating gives CASSYDVGGYNEQFF.

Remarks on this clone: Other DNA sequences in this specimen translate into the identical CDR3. CDR3 protein: CASSLGTGAYEQYF. Here the CDR3 DNA reads TGTGCCAGCAGCTTGGGTACAGGGGCCTACGAGCAGTACTTC. The chain carries TRBV7-9 and TRBJ2-7, with 7 bases lining up with TRBD1. V shed 3 bases, J shed 2 bases, and the junction held 4 bases outside the gene matches. CDR3 length: 14 residues. In germline, CDR1 is SEHNR, CDR2 FQNEAQ (reference sequence).

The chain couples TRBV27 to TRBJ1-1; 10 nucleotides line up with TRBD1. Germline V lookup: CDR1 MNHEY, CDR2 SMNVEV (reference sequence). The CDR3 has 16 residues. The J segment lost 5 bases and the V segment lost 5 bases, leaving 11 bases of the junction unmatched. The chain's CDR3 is CASSKRQGARGTEAFF. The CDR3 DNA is TGTGCCAGCAGTAAACGACAGGGGGCGCGAGGGACTGAAGCTTTCTTT.

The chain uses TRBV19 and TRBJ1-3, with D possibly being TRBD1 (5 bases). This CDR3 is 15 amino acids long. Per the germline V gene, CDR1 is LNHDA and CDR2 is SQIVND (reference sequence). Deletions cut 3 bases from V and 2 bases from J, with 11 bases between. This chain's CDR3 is CASSIGGGTGNTIYF. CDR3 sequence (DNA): TGTGCCAGTAGTATCGGCGGGGGAACTGGAAACACCATATATTTT. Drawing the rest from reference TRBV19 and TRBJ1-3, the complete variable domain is DGGITQSPKYLFRKEGQNVTLSCEQNLNHDAMYWYRQDPGQGLRLIYYSQIVNDFQKGDIAEGYSVSREKKESFPLTVTSAQKNPTAFYLCASSIGGGTGNTIYFGEGSWLTVV.

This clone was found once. The CDR3 DNA is TGTGCCAGCAGCCAAGATAGGGGGCTGGACACCGGGGAGCTGTTTTTT. It yields the protein CASSQDRGLDTGELFF. The chain has TRBV3-1 (or the pseudogene TRBV3-2) and TRBJ2-2, with 7 bases identical to TRBD1. Germline V CDR1 and CDR2: LGHDT, YNNKEL (reference sequence). Germline trimming cut 0 bases from V and 3 bases from J; bases unmatched to any gene: 4. The CDR3 is 16 residues long.

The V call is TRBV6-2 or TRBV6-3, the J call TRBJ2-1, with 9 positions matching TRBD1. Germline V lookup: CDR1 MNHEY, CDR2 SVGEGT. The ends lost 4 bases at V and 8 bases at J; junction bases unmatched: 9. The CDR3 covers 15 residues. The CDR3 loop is CASSSGGTGLYEQFF. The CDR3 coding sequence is TGTGCCAGCAGTTCCGGGGGGACAGGGTTGTATGAGCAGTTCTTC.

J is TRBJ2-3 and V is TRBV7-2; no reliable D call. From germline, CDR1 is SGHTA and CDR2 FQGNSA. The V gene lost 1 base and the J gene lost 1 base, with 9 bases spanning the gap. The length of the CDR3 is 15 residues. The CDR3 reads CASSLGVGGTDTQYF. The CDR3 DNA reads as TGTGCCAGCAGCTTAGGCGTGGGCGGCACAGATACGCAGTATTTT.

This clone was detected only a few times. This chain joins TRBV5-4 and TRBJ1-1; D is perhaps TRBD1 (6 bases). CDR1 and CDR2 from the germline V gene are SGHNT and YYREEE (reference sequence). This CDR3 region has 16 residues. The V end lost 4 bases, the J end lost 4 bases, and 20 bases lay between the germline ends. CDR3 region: CASSQNPGASLTEAFF. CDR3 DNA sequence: TGTGCCAGCAGCCAAAATCCAGGGGCCTCCCTCACTGAAGCTTTCTTT.

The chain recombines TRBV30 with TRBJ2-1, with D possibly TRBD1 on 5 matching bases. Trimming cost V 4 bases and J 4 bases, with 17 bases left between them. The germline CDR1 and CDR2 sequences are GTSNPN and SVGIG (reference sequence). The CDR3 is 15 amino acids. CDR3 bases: TGTGCCTGGACCATCAGGGTATCAAGGTACAATGAGCAGTTCTTC. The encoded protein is CAWTIRVSRYNEQFF.

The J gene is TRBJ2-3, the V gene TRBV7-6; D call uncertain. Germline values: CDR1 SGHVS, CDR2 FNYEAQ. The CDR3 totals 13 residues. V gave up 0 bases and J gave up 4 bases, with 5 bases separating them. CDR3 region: CASSLARADTQYF. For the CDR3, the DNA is TGTGCCAGCAGCTTAGCTCGCGCAGATACGCAGTATTTT. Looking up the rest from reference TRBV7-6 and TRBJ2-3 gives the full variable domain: GAGVSQSPRYKVTKRGQDVALRCDPISGHVSLYWYRQALGQGPEFLTYFNYEAQQDKSGLPNDRFSAERPEGSISTLTIQRTEQRDSAMYRCASSLARADTQYFGPGTRLTVL.

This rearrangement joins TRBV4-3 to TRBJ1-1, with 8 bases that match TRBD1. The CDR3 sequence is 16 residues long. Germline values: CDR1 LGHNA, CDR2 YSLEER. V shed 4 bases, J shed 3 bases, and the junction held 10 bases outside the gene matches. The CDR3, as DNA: TGCGCCAGCAGCCCCCGATGGACAGGGAGCGACACTGAAGCTTTCTTT. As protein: CASSPRWTGSDTEAFF.